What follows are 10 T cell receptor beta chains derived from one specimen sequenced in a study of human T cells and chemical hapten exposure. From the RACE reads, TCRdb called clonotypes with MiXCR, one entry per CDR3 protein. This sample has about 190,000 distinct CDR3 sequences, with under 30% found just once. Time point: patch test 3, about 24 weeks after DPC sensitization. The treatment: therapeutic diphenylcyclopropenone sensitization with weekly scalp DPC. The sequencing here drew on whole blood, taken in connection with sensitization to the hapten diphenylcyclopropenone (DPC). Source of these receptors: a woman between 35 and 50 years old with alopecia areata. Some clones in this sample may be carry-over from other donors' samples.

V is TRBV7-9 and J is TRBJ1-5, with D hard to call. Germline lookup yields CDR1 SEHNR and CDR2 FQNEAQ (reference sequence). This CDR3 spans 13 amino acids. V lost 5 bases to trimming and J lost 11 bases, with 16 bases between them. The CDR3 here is CASSPPAGLTQHF. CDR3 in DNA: TGTGCCAGCAGCCCTCCGGCCGGGCTGACCCAGCATTTT.

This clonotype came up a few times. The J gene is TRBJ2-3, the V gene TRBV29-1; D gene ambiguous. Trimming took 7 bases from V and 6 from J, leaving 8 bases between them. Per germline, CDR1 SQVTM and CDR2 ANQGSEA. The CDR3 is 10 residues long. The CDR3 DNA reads TGCAGCGCCCCATGGGATACGCAGTATTTT. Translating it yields CSAPWDTQYF.

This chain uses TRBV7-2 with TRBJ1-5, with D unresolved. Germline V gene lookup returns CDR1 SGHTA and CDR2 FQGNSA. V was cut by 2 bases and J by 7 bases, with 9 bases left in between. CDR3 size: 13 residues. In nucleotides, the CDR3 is TGTGCCAGCAGCTTAAAGGAGGGCCAGCCCCAGCATTTT. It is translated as CASSLKEGQPQHF.

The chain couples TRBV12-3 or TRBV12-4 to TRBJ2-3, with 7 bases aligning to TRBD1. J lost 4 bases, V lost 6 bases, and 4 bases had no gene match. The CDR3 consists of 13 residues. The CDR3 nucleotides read TGTGCCAGCAGGACTACAGGGGCAGATACGCAGTATTTT. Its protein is CASRTTGADTQYF.

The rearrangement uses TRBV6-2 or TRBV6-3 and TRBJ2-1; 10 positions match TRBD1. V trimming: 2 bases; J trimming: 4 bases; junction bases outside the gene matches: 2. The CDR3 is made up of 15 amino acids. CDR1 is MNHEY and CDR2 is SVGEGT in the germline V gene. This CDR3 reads CASSYDRGPYNEQFF. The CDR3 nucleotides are TGTGCCAGCAGTTACGACAGGGGGCCGTACAATGAGCAGTTCTTC.

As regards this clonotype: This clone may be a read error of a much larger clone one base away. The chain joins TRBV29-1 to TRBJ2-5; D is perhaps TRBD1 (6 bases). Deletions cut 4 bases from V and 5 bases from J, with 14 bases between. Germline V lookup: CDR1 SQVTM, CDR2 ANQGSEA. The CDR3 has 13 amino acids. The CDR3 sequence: CSVGGTWAETQYF. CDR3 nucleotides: TGCAGCGTTGGAGGGACATGGGCCGAGACCCAGTACTTC.

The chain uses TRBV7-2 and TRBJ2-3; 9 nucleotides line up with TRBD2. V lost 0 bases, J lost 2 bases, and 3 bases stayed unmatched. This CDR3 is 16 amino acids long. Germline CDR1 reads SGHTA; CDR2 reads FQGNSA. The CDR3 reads CASSLALAGSTDTQYF. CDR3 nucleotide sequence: TGTGCCAGCAGCTTAGCGCTAGCGGGGTCCACAGATACGCAGTATTTT.

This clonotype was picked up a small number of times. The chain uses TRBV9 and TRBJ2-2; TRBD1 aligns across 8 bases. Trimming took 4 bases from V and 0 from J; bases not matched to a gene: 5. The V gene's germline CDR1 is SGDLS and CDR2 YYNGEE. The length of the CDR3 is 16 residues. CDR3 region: CASSPGTGANTGELFF. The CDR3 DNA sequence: TGTGCCAGCAGCCCTGGGACAGGTGCGAACACCGGGGAGCTGTTTTTT.

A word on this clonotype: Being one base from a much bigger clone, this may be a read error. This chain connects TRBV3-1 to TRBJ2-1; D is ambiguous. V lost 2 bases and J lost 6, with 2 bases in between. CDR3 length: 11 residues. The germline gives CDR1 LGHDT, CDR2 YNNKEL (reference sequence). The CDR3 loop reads CASSQINEQFF. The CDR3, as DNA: TGTGCCAGCAGCCAAATCAATGAGCAGTTCTTC.

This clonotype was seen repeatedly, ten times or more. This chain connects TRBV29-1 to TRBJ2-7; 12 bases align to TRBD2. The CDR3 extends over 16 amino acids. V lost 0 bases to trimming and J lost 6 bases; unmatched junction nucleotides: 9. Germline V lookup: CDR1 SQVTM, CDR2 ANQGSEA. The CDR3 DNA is TGCAGCGTTGAAGATCGGACCCCTAGCGGGAGGGTCGAGCAGTACTTC. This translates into CSVEDRTPSGRVEQYF.